The clone carrying this T cell receptor beta chain was seen at least ten times. The read ends 3 residues before the CDR3 terminus; that terminus is restored from the germline J gene. The entry originates in a study of T cell clonality in common variable immunodeficiency. The protocol was immunoSEQ multiplex PCR, while the TCRdb copy is restricted to in-frame clones and leaves out a portion. The sample has about 39,000 clones, none seen only once; the top ten hold 2.5% to 3%. The germline V gene has CDR1 SGHTA and CDR2 FQGNSA. CDR3 length: 14 amino acids. The ends were cut back, 5 bases at V and 6 bases at J, with 13 bases in the middle.

The origin of this receptor is a person aged 18 to 70 in good health. The sample consisted of peripheral blood mononuclear cells. This rearrangement joins TRBV7-2 to TRBJ1-4; D remains unclear. Incomplete CDR3 DNA: TGTGCCAGCAGCCCCGCAGAGTCCTATGAAAAA. It is translated as CASSPAESYEK. The full CDR3 reads CASSPAESYEKLFF.